The clone carrying this T cell receptor beta chain appeared a single time. The data stem from a study of T cell responses to AZD1222 COVID-19 vaccine. Method: immunoSEQ multiplex PCR; TCRdb's copy keeps in-frame clones and lacks some. The sample contains some 140,000 clones, 80% to 95% of which appear only once. This CDR3 region has 15 residues. V shed 7 bases and J 5 bases; nucleotides not matched to a gene: 9. Germline CDR1 is MRHNA and CDR2 is SNTAGT. The genes are TRBV6-4 and TRBJ1-4; 8 bases agree with TRBD1. Sequencing used peripheral blood, obtained 28 days after the second AZD1222 dose. This sequence was found in an adult who received the AZD1222 COVID-19 vaccine. Here the CDR3 DNA reads TGTGCCAGCACCTCTAGACAGGGGAGAAATGAAAAACTGTTTTTT. Residues: CASTSRQGRNEKLFF.